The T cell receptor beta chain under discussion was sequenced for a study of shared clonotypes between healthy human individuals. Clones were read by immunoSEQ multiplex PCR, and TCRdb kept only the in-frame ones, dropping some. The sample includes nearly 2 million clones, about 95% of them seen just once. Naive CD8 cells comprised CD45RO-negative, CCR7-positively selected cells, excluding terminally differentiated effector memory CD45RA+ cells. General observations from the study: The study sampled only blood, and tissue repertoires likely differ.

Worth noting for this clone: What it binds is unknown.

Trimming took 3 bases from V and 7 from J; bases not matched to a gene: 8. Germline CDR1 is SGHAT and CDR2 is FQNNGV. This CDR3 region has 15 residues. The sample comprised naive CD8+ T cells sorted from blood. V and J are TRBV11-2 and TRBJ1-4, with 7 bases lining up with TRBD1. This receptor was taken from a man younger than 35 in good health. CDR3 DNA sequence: TGTGCCAGCAGCTTTGAGACAGGGAGGCGTGAAAAACTGTTTTTT. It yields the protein CASSFETGRREKLFF.